The 5 T cell receptor beta chains given below trace back to one sample, sequenced in a study of blood T cell repertoires in COVID-19. Assay used: immunoSEQ multiplex PCR; TCRdb lists only in-frame clones, some missing. The table lists approximately 40,000 clones, about nine tenths of them singletons. The specimen sequenced was peripheral blood. These receptor sequences come from an elderly woman with acute or convalescent COVID-19.

The V and J genes are TRBV6-6 and TRBJ2-5; TRBD1 agrees at 8 bases. CDR1 and CDR2 (germline): MNHNY, SVGAGI (reference sequence). Unmatched junction bases numbered 7, after V lost 4 bases and J lost 3 bases. The CDR3 is made up of 15 amino acids. CDR3 DNA: TGTGCCAGCAGTTGGACCGGGACAGGAAAAGAGACCCAGTACTTC. It specifies CASSWTGTGKETQYF.

The chain joins TRBV2 to TRBJ1-1, with D perhaps TRBD1 (6 bases). The germline CDR1 and CDR2 sequences are SNHLY and FYNNEI. Deletions cut 7 bases from V and 1 base from J, with 10 bases between. This CDR3 is 13 amino acids long. CDR3 bases: TGTGCCAGCACCCTGGACAGGAACACTGAAGCTTTCTTT. It translates to CASTLDRNTEAFF. Together with reference TRBV2 and TRBJ1-1, the CDR3 gives the full variable domain: EPEVTQTPSHQVTQMGQEVILRCVPISNHLYFYWYRQILGQKVEFLVSFYNNEISEKSEIFDDQFSVERPDGSNFTLKIRSTKLEDSAMYFCASTLDRNTEAFFGQGTRLTVV.

The rearrangement links TRBV5-1 to TRBJ2-5, with 14 bases matching TRBD2. Germline lookup yields CDR1 SGHRS and CDR2 YFSETQ. The CDR3 loop spans 14 amino acids. V shed 7 bases and J 2 bases; nucleotides not matched to a gene: 1. CDR3 nucleotides: TGCGCCAGCGGACTAGCGGGGGGTCAAGAGACCCAGTACTTC. Translation gives CASGLAGGQETQYF.

In this sample, this clone turned up a few times. This sequence joins TRBV5-6 and TRBJ1-3; TRBD1 might be the D (6 bases). This CDR3 contains 16 residues. The germline V gene has CDR1 SGHDT and CDR2 YYEEEE. V was shortened by 0 bases and J by 0 bases, with 10 bases between the two germline ends. The CDR3 DNA reads TGTGCCAGCAGCTTGGGGACAGTTGTCTCTGGAAACACCATATATTTT. It encodes CASSLGTVVSGNTIYF.

This clone was picked up one time. This chain connects TRBV9 to TRBJ1-2; 8 nucleotides match TRBD1. Germline V gene sequence: CDR1 SGDLS, CDR2 YYNGEE. CDR3 length equals 14 residues. The ends lost 3 bases at V and 4 bases at J; junction bases unmatched: 5. The CDR3 DNA follows: TGTGCCAGCAGCGACCACAGGGGGAGCTATGGCTACACCTTC. Translation: CASSDHRGSYGYTF.